The clone carrying this TCR beta chain was picked up one time. Using immunoSEQ multiplex PCR, the repertoire was profiled, and TCRdb retains in-frame clones only, with some absent. This table has a few hundred thousand clones, over 80% appearing once. This sample was included in a study of blood T cell repertoires in COVID-19. Overall study: Sites in the United States, Italy and Spain provided acute and convalescent COVID-19 samples.

Membership in each cohort depended on participant-reported clinical history. Trimming shortened V by 5 bases and J by 7 bases, and 15 bases separated the two germline ends. Looked up from germline, CDR1 is SGHNT and CDR2 is YYREEE (reference sequence). The CDR3 contains 13 residues. Material: PBMCs or T cells enriched from blood (not recorded which). The clonotype originates from a human donor in a cohort exposed to, infected with or recovered from COVID-19 (not recorded which). The donor label of this sample is uncertain. The chain couples TRBV5-4 to TRBJ1-2; TRBD1 is a possible D gene (6 bases). CDR3 bases: TGTGCCAGCAGACTTTTACAGGGTTTTGGCTACACCTTC. Its translation: CASRLLQGFGYTF.